A selection of T cell receptor beta chains follows, all from one sample in a study of T cell changes during pregnancy in multiple sclerosis. Using immunoSEQ multiplex PCR, the repertoire was profiled, and TCRdb retains in-frame clones only, with some absent. This sample has around 48,000 clones, with around 94% found just once. The sample here was CD4+ T cells from peripheral blood mononuclear cells, taken in the second trimester of pregnancy. The receptors were gathered from a female donor in good health, enrolled as a control in a pregnancy study. CDR3s include the opening cysteine and the closing phenylalanine or tryptophan. The D gene is left open where the match is weak. Expanded clones are given a class, and other clones once, few, many or no size at all.

J gene | clone size | V gene | D gene | CDR3 protein | CDR3 DNA
TRBJ2-3 | NA | TRBV11-2 | TRBD2 | CASSLAPSGADTQYF | TGTGCCAGCAGCTTAGCCCCTAGCGGGGCCGATACGCAGTATTTT
TRBJ2-1 | NA | TRBV4-1 | NA | CASSPPLFRGRYEQFF | TGCGCCAGCAGCCCCCCCCTGTTCAGGGGAAGGTATGAGCAGTTCTTC
TRBJ2-7 | NA | TRBV14 | TRBD2 | CASSQFAGGRIQQYF | TGTGCCAGCAGCCAATTCGCGGGAGGGCGGATACAGCAGTACTTC
TRBJ1-2 | NA | TRBV7-2 | NA | CASSLGRTLSYGYTF | TGTGCCAGCAGCTTAGGGCGGACACTCTCCTATGGCTACACCTTC
TRBJ2-1 | NA | TRBV28 | NA | CASSFPGGIFYNEQFF | TGTGCCAGCAGCTTCCCTGGCGGGATTTTCTACAATGAGCAGTTCTTC
TRBJ1-1 | once | TRBV18 | NA | CASSPTGMNTEAFF | TGTGCCAGCTCACCAACAGGGATGAACACTGAAGCTTTCTTT
TRBJ1-5 | NA | TRBV28 | NA | CASSFPGGGQINDNQPQHF | TGTGCCAGCAGTTTCCCCGGCGGGGGGCAGATAAACGACAATCAGCCCCAGCATTTT
TRBJ1-2 | NA | TRBV13 | TRBD1 | CASSARGQGNYGYTF | TGTGCCAGCAGCGCTAGGGGGCAGGGAAACTATGGCTACACCTTC
TRBJ2-5 | NA | TRBV5-1 | TRBD1 | CASSLGTALGETQYF | TGCGCCAGCAGCCTAGGGACAGCCCTGGGGGAGACCCAGTACTTC
TRBJ2-3 | NA | TRBV5-6 | TRBD2 | CASSLVAGGPATDTQYF | TGTGCCAGCAGCTTGGTGGCGGGAGGGCCAGCAACAGATACGCAGTATTTT
TRBJ2-7 | NA | TRBV16 | TRBD2 | CASSQGLAGVLSSYEQYF | TGTGCCAGCAGCCAAGGACTAGCGGGAGTTCTAAGCTCCTACGAGCAGTACTTC
TRBJ1-1 | NA | TRBV7-7 | NA | CASSLTENTEAFF | TGTGCTAGCAGCTTAACAGAGAACACTGAAGCTTTCTTT
TRBJ2-5 | NA | TRBV28 | NA | CASSLMGTLGQETQYF | TGTGCCAGCAGTTTAATGGGGACTTTAGGCCAAGAGACCCAGTACTTC
TRBJ2-2 | NA | TRBV4-2 | NA | CASSQDGAGRATGELFF | TGTGCCAGCAGCCAAGATGGGGCAGGGCGCGCCACCGGGGAGCTGTTTTTT
TRBJ2-3 | NA | TRBV29-1 | NA | CSVARGGGTDTQYF | TGCAGCGTTGCTAGAGGAGGGGGCACAGATACGCAGTATTTT
TRBJ1-1 | NA | TRBV6-1 | NA | CASSPGGTEAFF | TGTGCCAGCAGTCCCGGGGGCACTGAAGCTTTCTTT
TRBJ1-1 | NA | TRBV5-1 | NA | CASRPPDRNTEAFF | TGCGCCAGCAGGCCCCCGGACAGGAACACTGAAGCTTTCTTT
TRBJ2-7 | NA | TRBV5-1 | NA | CASSAPGVPYEQYF | TGCGCCAGCAGCGCTCCGGGGGTCCCCTACGAGCAGTACTTC
TRBJ1-4 | NA | TRBV28 | NA | CASSPGHSTNEKLFF | TGTGCCAGCAGTCCCGGTCATTCAACTAATGAAAAACTGTTTTTT
TRBJ2-1 | NA | TRBV25-1 | TRBD1 | CASSDSGGNEQFF | TGTGCCAGCAGTGATTCAGGGGGCAATGAGCAGTTCTTC
TRBJ2-7 | NA | TRBV19 | NA | CASNTRDKGSYEQYF | TGTGCCAGTAACACCCGGGACAAGGGCTCCTACGAGCAGTACTTC
TRBJ2-2 | NA | TRBV5-5 | NA | CASSPGTRNTGELFF | TGTGCCAGCAGCCCCGGGACTCGGAACACCGGGGAGCTGTTTTTT
TRBJ1-3 | NA | TRBV7-2 | NA | CASSLMGASGNTIYF | TGTGCCAGCAGCTTAATGGGGGCCTCTGGAAACACCATATATTTT
TRBJ1-1 | NA | TRBV6-5 | NA | CASRSLGTGITEAFF | TGTGCCAGCAGGTCCCTCGGAACAGGGATCACTGAAGCTTTCTTT
TRBJ1-1 | NA | TRBV19 | NA | CASSKSTGAFF | TGTGCCAGTAGTAAGTCTACGGGAGCTTTCTTT
TRBJ1-5 | NA | TRBV27 | TRBD1 | CASSSGQADSNQPQHF | TGTGCCAGCAGTTCGGGACAGGCGGATAGCAATCAGCCCCAGCATTTT
TRBJ2-3 | NA | TRBV2 | TRBD2 | CASSAPSGRATSTDTQYF | TGTGCCAGCAGTGCACCAAGCGGGAGGGCCACGAGCACAGATACGCAGTATTTT
TRBJ2-3 | few | TRBV7-3 | TRBD2 | CASSLSAGGSYTDTQYF | TGTGCCAGCAGCTTAAGTGCGGGAGGGTCCTACACAGATACGCAGTATTTT
TRBJ2-1 | NA | TRBV19 | TRBD2 | CASSSGGVYNEQFF | TGTGCCAGTTCTAGCGGGGGGGTCTACAATGAGCAGTTCTTC
TRBJ1-2 | NA | TRBV4-3 | TRBD1 | CASSVDREIFYGYTF | TGCGCCAGCAGCGTTGACAGGGAAATTTTCTATGGCTACACCTTC
TRBJ2-1 | once | TRBV15 | TRBD2 | CATSRGYEASGGVEQFF | TGTGCCACCAGCAGAGGTTATGAAGCTAGCGGGGGGGTGGAGCAGTTCTTC
TRBJ2-1 | NA | TRBV6-5 | TRBD1 | CASTEFGTGYNEQFF | TGTGCCAGCACAGAATTCGGGACAGGATACAATGAGCAGTTCTTC
TRBJ1-4 | NA | TRBV5-1 | TRBD1 | CASSTGQGAGEKLFF | TGCGCCAGCAGCACAGGACAGGGTGCAGGTGAAAAACTGTTTTTT
TRBJ1-2 | NA | TRBV28 | TRBD1 | CACLTGERGYGYTF | TGTGCCTGCTTAACAGGGGAGAGGGGCTATGGCTACACCTTC
TRBJ2-4 | NA | TRBV28 | NA | CASTLGVPSKNIQYF | TGTGCCAGCACCCTGGGAGTTCCGAGCAAAAACATTCAGTACTTC
TRBJ2-7 | NA | TRBV5-8 | NA | CASSFPSEQYF | TGTGCCAGCAGCTTTCCCTCCGAGCAGTACTTC
TRBJ2-2 | NA | TRBV27 | NA | CASSHSPTGELFF | TGTGCCAGCAGTCATTCCCCCACCGGGGAGCTGTTTTTT
TRBJ1-4 | NA | TRBV4-3 | NA | CASSQRGSGDPTNEKLFF | TGCGCCAGCAGCCAAAGGGGCTCAGGAGACCCAACTAATGAAAAACTGTTTTTT
TRBJ2-2 | once | TRBV4-1 | TRBD2 | CASSQGGLAGELFF | TGCGCCAGCAGCCAAGGAGGACTAGCCGGGGAGCTGTTTTTT
TRBJ2-3 | NA | TRBV5-4 | NA | CASSYGLTLTDTQYF | TGTGCCAGCAGCTACGGCTTGACTTTAACAGATACGCAGTATTTT
TRBJ2-5 | NA | TRBV7-8 | NA | CASSPRRGGETQYF | TGTGCCAGCAGCCCCAGACGGGGTGGGGAGACCCAGTACTTC
TRBJ1-1 | few | TRBV18 | NA | CASSPQEFDTEAFF | TGTGCCAGCTCACCACAAGAGTTCGACACTGAAGCTTTCTTT
TRBJ1-1 | NA | TRBV18 | NA | CASSPPGGANTEAFF | TGTGCCAGCTCACCACCGGGAGGGGCGAACACTGAAGCTTTCTTT
TRBJ2-3 | NA | TRBV5-1 | TRBD2 | CASSLGGLAGAGDTQYF | TGCGCCAGCAGCTTGGGAGGACTAGCGGGAGCAGGAGATACGCAGTATTTT
TRBJ2-1 | NA | TRBV4-2 | TRBD2 | CASSQGTSDYYNEQFF | TGTGCCAGCAGCCAAGGCACTAGCGATTACTACAATGAGCAGTTCTTC
TRBJ1-2 | NA | TRBV7-2 | TRBD1 | CASSLESGGYGYTF | TGTGCCAGCAGCTTAGAGTCAGGGGGCTATGGCTACACCTTC
TRBJ2-3 | NA | TRBV19 | TRBD1 | CASSPPPGQGTDTQYF | TGTGCCAGTAGTCCCCCTCCGGGACAGGGGACAGATACGCAGTATTTT
TRBJ1-2 | NA | TRBV4-1 | TRBD1 | CASSPGGDDDYGYTF | TGCGCCAGCAGCCCAGGGGGAGACGATGACTATGGCTACACCTTC
TRBJ1-1 | NA | TRBV4-3 | NA | CASSQDQTGASVAEAFF | TGCGCCAGCAGCCAAGATCAGACAGGAGCCTCTGTAGCCGAAGCTTTCTTT
TRBJ2-5 | NA | TRBV5-1 | NA | CASSARERETQYF | TGCGCCAGCAGCGCCAGGGAAAGAGAGACCCAGTACTTC
TRBJ2-7 | NA | TRBV5-1 | TRBD1 | CASSLAGTGVHEQYF | TGCGCCAGCAGCTTGGCCGGGACAGGTGTCCACGAGCAGTACTTC
TRBJ2-7 | NA | TRBV28 | NA | CASSSHGGGQHEQYF | TGTGCCAGCAGTTCCCATGGGGGGGGCCAACACGAGCAGTACTTC
TRBJ2-3 | NA | TRBV28 | NA | CASSPPRGAVGDTQYF | TGTGCCAGCAGTCCCCCTCGGGGGGCCGTCGGAGATACGCAGTATTTT
TRBJ1-1 | NA | TRBV19 | TRBD1 | CASTSTGQGARDTEAFF | TGTGCCAGTACCTCAACGGGACAGGGGGCGCGGGACACTGAAGCTTTCTTT
TRBJ2-2 | NA | TRBV19 | NA | CASSIGSDAGELFF | TGTGCCAGTAGTATTGGTAGTGATGCCGGGGAGCTGTTTTTT